This TCR beta chain comes out of a study of beta chain features in type 1 diabetes. The V gene lost 8 bases and the J gene lost 2 bases, with 12 bases spanning the gap. The V gene's germline CDR1 is MNHEY and CDR2 SVGAGI. The CDR3 length is 14 residues. This clone was found a few times. Its antigen is unknown. Expressed TCRB transcripts were sequenced, since all the RNA that had been isolated was reverse transcribed. TCRdb's copy holds only in-frame clones and misses some; the assay was immunoSEQ multiplex PCR. Of 300,000 or so clones listed, roughly 13% are singletons. Regarding the study as a whole: Within each of all four CD4+ subsets, Type 1 diabetes patients had TCRB CDR3s that were moderately but significantly shorter.

The sequencing input was naive CD4+ T cells from blood. The V and J genes are TRBV6-5 and TRBJ2-2; no clear D gene. The clonotype was recovered from a man younger than 45 with type 1 diabetes. The CDR3 sequence is CASLSLVNTGELFF. The DNA of the CDR3 is TGTGCCAGCTTGAGTCTCGTAAACACCGGGGAGCTGTTTTTT.